Listed here are 32 T cell receptor beta chains from one sample, sequenced in a study of human T cells and chemical hapten exposure. RNA extraction used unfractionated whole blood as the source of total RNA. Unique molecular identifiers were linked by the library to individual cDNA molecules. TCRdb fed the reads into MiXCR, producing one record per CDR3 protein. The sample yields around 120,000 distinct CDR3 sequences, 8.5% seen once. Sequences were obtained from whole blood. These receptors all stem from a human donor in good health. Some clones in this sample may be carry-over from other donors' samples.

This sequence joins TRBV27 and TRBJ2-2; D gene unclear. Germline V gene sequence: CDR1 MNHEY, CDR2 SMNVEV (reference sequence). Trimming took 3 bases from V and 8 from J, leaving 4 bases between them. The CDR3 is made up of 11 amino acids. CDR3 sequence reads: CASSFSGELFF. The CDR3 DNA follows: TGTGCCAGCAGTTTTTCGGGGGAGCTGTTTTTT.

This clonotype was observed at least ten times. The gene calls are TRBV15 and TRBJ1-1; no reliable D call. Germline-derived CDR1 and CDR2 are LNHNV and YYDKDF (reference sequence). V was cut by 0 bases and J by 1 base, with 6 bases left in between. The CDR3 spans 14 residues. This CDR3 reads CATSRDGGNTEAFF. CDR3 nucleotide sequence: TGTGCCACCAGCAGAGATGGAGGGAACACTGAAGCTTTCTTT.

The chain employs TRBV20-1 and TRBJ2-1; D is possibly TRBD2 (5 bases). Germline V gene lookup returns CDR1 DFQATT and CDR2 SNEGSKA (reference sequence). Trimming removed 5 bases at V and 4 bases at J, with 27 bases between. The CDR3 consists of 18 residues. In DNA, the CDR3 is TGCAGTGCTCGTTCCGGGCTAGCCGAAACTAAATATTACAATGAGCAGTTCTTC. It codes for CSARSGLAETKYYNEQFF.

This clonotype was seen only a few times. This chain joins TRBV7-9 and TRBJ2-3; D unresolved. CDR3 size: 17 residues. V lost 3 bases and J 0 bases, leaving 16 bases between the germline ends. The germline V gene has CDR1 SEHNR and CDR2 FQNEAQ (reference sequence). The CDR3 sequence is CASSFPRQSISTDTQYF. The CDR3 nucleotides read TGTGCCAGCAGCTTTCCAAGACAAAGCATTAGCACAGATACGCAGTATTTT.

This clonotype was detected only a few times. This sequence joins TRBV27 and TRBJ1-1; weak D call: TRBD1 (6 bases). This CDR3 comprises 19 residues. V shed 5 bases and J shed 0 bases, with 25 bases lying between them. Germline CDR1 reads MNHEY; CDR2 reads SMNVEV (reference sequence). The DNA for the CDR3 is TGTGCCAGCAGTCTAAAAAGACCAGGGGCCGACCTCCTGAACACTGAAGCTTTCTTT. It yields the protein CASSLKRPGADLLNTEAFF.

At least ten counts were recorded for this clonotype. The chain combines TRBV6-5 with TRBJ1-1, with unresolved D. In germline, CDR1 is MNHEY, CDR2 SVGAGI. Deletions cut 2 bases from V and 4 bases from J, with 8 bases between. The CDR3 is 13 residues long. CDR3 DNA: TGTGCCAGCAGTTACGGGCAACCCACTGAAGCTTTCTTT. Amino acid sequence: CASSYGQPTEAFF.

V usage is TRBV14 and J usage is TRBJ2-7, with 9 bases fitting TRBD1. V shed 1 base and J 3 bases; nucleotides not matched to a gene: 1. The CDR3 sequence is 14 residues long. Germline CDR1 reads SGHDN; CDR2 reads FVKESK. CDR3: CASSQVDRGYEQYF. CDR3 nucleotide sequence: TGTGCCAGCAGCCAAGTGGACAGGGGCTACGAGCAGTACTTC.

This clonotype was found many times. The rearrangement joins TRBV5-4 to TRBJ2-7; unclear D gene. The CDR3 loop spans 13 amino acids. CDR1 and CDR2 (germline): SGHNT, YYREEE (reference sequence). The V gene lost 0 bases and the J gene lost 1 base, with 5 bases spanning the gap. The CDR3 loop reads CASSLDISYEQYF. As DNA, the CDR3 is TGTGCCAGCAGCTTGGACATTTCCTACGAGCAGTACTTC. Full variable domain (outside the CDR3, taken from reference TRBV5-4 and TRBJ2-7): ETGVTQSPTHLIKTRGQQVTLRCSSQSGHNTVSWYQQALGQGPQFIFQYYREEENGRGNFPPRFSGLQFPNYSSELNVNALELDDSALYLCASSLDISYEQYFGPGTRLTVT.

This clonotype showed up just a few times. The chain combines TRBV29-1 with TRBJ1-1; maybe TRBD1 (6 bases). Germline CDR1 and CDR2: SQVTM and ANQGSEA. Trimming pared 4 bases from V and 8 bases from J, leaving 23 bases between. This CDR3 comprises 15 residues. This CDR3 is CSVVESGAPSSEAFF. CDR3 sequence (DNA): TGCAGCGTTGTTGAATCAGGGGCCCCGTCCTCCGAAGCTTTCTTT.

The V gene is TRBV18, the J gene TRBJ1-1; D is ambiguous. Trimming stripped 4 bases from V and 1 base from J, with 13 bases between. Germline V CDR1 and CDR2: KGHSH, LQKENI. The CDR3 extends over 15 amino acids. CDR3 DNA sequence: TGTGCCAGCTCACAGACGCGAAACAAGAACACTGAAGCTTTCTTT. This translates into CASSQTRNKNTEAFF.

Many counts were recorded for this clonotype. The chain joins TRBV20-1 to TRBJ1-1; maybe TRBD1 (6 bases). CDR3 length: 13 residues. CDR1 is DFQATT, CDR2 SNEGSKA, per germline (reference sequence). The V end lost 0 bases, the J end lost 9 bases, and 14 bases lay between the germline ends. The CDR3 DNA sequence: TGCAGTGCTAGAGATCAGGCAGGGGTAAAAGCTTTCTTT. It yields the protein CSARDQAGVKAFF.

This clonotype has a count of ten or more. The chain has TRBV20-1 and TRBJ2-1; TRBD2 matches at 7 bases. The CDR3 covers 13 residues. Per germline, CDR1 DFQATT and CDR2 SNEGSKA (reference sequence). With V trimmed by 2 bases and J by 3 bases, 1 base remained unmatched. CDR3 sequence: CSARSSGYNEQFF. The CDR3 coding sequence is TGCAGTGCTAGATCTAGCGGCTACAATGAGCAGTTCTTC.

This clonotype was seen repeatedly, ten times or more. The V gene is TRBV7-2, the J gene TRBJ2-1; TRBD2 matches at 7 bases. The CDR3 spans 15 residues. Unmatched junction bases numbered 9, after V lost 9 bases and J lost 1 base. Germline values: CDR1 SGHTA, CDR2 FQGNSA. The CDR3 sequence is CASPPAGVSYNEQFF. The CDR3 DNA reads as TGTGCCAGTCCCCCGGCGGGGGTTTCCTACAATGAGCAGTTCTTC.

The V call is TRBV7-9, the J call TRBJ2-7, with TRBD2 matching 9 bases. Germline CDR1 reads SEHNR; CDR2 reads FQNEAQ (reference sequence). V was pared by 2 bases and J by 7 bases, with 6 bases of the junction left unmatched. The CDR3 spans 14 residues. As DNA, the CDR3 is TGTGCCAGCAGCTTACTCGCGGGGGGGATGGAGCAGTACTTC. It specifies CASSLLAGGMEQYF.

Worth noting for this clonotype: No DNA is shown, since the ends of the CDR3 on it are uncertain; the CDR3 is the one TCRdb lists. V is TRBV12-3 or TRBV12-4 and J is TRBJ2-2; the table's D call TRBD1 went unverified against the DNA. The CDR3 comprises 17 residues, both ends counted. CDR3 in amino acids: CASSLGTGGKNTGELFF.

CDR3 residues: CASSQYREGVYGYTF. The CDR3 DNA is TGTGCCAGCAGCCAATACAGGGAGGGAGTCTATGGCTACACCTTC. V gene TRBV7-2 combines with J gene TRBJ1-2; tentatively, D is TRBD1 (6 bases). V dropped 5 bases and J dropped 4 bases, with 17 bases sitting between them. Germline V gene data show CDR1 as SGHTA and CDR2 as FQGNSA. The CDR3 consists of 15 residues.

This clonotype appeared a few times. V usage is TRBV6-6 and J usage is TRBJ2-1; TRBD2 might be the D (6 bases). This CDR3 contains 13 residues. Between the trimmed V and J ends, which lost 6 bases and 3 bases, there was a span of 9 bases. The V gene's germline CDR1 is MNHNY and CDR2 SVGAGI (reference sequence). This CDR3 reads CASRWTIYNEQFF. The CDR3 DNA sequence: TGTGCCAGCAGATGGACTATCTACAATGAGCAGTTCTTC.

The chain recombines TRBV7-8 with TRBJ2-1, with TRBD2 matching over 10 bases. Germline trimming cut 6 bases from V and 4 bases from J; bases unmatched to any gene: 6. Germline CDR1 is SGHVS and CDR2 is FQNEAQ. The CDR3 spans 15 residues. CDR3 in amino acids: CASSSASGSYNEQFF. As DNA, the CDR3 is TGTGCCAGCAGTTCCGCTAGCGGGAGTTACAATGAGCAGTTCTTC. The full variable domain, in which reference TRBV7-8 and TRBJ2-1 provide the parts outside the CDR3, is GAGVSQSPRYKVAKRGQDVALRCDPISGHVSLFWYQQALGQGPEFLTYFQNEAQLDKSGLPSDRFFAERPEGSVSTLKIQRTQQEDSAVYLCASSSASGSYNEQFFGPGTRLTVL.

This clonotype occurred many times. The rearrangement uses TRBV6-4 and TRBJ2-2; TRBD2 matches 10 bases. From germline, CDR1 is MRHNA and CDR2 SNTAGT. The CDR3 contains 15 residues. Losses at the gene ends were 4 bases for V and 5 bases for J; bases not matched to a gene: 4. CDR3 sequence: CASSALAGETGELFF. In nucleotides, the CDR3 is TGTGCCAGCAGTGCTCTAGCGGGAGAAACCGGGGAGCTGTTTTTT.

This clonotype was observed many times. The chain links TRBV6-5 to TRBJ2-2; the match to TRBD2 covers 11 bases. CDR3 length equals 17 residues. CDR1 is MNHEY, CDR2 SVGAGI, per germline. V lost 0 bases to trimming and J lost 5 bases; unmatched junction nucleotides: 5. CDR3 region: CASSYSLAGGETGELFF. Written as DNA, the CDR3 is TGTGCCAGCAGTTACTCATTAGCGGGAGGGGAGACCGGGGAGCTGTTTTTT.

This clonotype occurred a few times. The rearrangement joins TRBV7-6 to TRBJ2-7; 8 bases are shared with TRBD2. The CDR3 runs 15 residues. The germline V gene encodes CDR1 SGHVS and CDR2 FNYEAQ. With V trimmed by 0 bases and J by 2 bases, 3 bases remained unmatched. CDR3 region: CASSLAAGVAYEQYF. As DNA, the CDR3 is TGTGCCAGCAGCTTAGCAGCGGGAGTGGCCTACGAGCAGTACTTC.

The table lists this clonotype with many counts. The J gene is TRBJ2-7, the V gene TRBV12-3 or TRBV12-4; 10 positions agree with TRBD2. This CDR3 has 14 residues. The V and J ends lost 6 bases and 7 bases, in that order; junction bases with no gene match: 9. The CDR3 nucleotides read TGTGCCAGCAGCCCTAGCGGGAGACTCAGGGAGCAGTACTTC. This encodes CASSPSGRLREQYF.

This clonotype was observed many times. The chain carries TRBV5-1 and TRBJ1-5; perhaps TRBD1 as D (6 bases). The CDR3 extends over 14 amino acids. The V and J ends lost 4 bases and 5 bases respectively, with 13 bases between them. Germline lookup yields CDR1 SGHRS and CDR2 YFSETQ. DNA for the CDR3: TGCGCCAGCAGCCCTGGGGGCGGATATCAGCCCCAGCATTTT. The encoded protein is CASSPGGGYQPQHF.

V gene TRBV7-9 combines with J gene TRBJ2-1; 11 bases map to TRBD1. The CDR3 is made up of 15 amino acids. Germline assignment: CDR1 SEHNR and CDR2 FQNEAQ (reference sequence). Germline trimming cut 5 bases from V and 7 bases from J; bases unmatched to any gene: 7. The CDR3 spells CASSVRTGGFNEQFF. The CDR3 DNA sequence: TGTGCCAGCAGCGTGCGGACAGGGGGCTTTAATGAGCAGTTCTTC. Full variable domain (rest looked up from reference TRBV7-9 and TRBJ2-1): DTGVSQNPRHKITKRGQNVTFRCDPISEHNRLYWYRQTLGQGPEFLTYFQNEAQLEKSRLLSDRFSAERPKGSFSTLEIQRTEQGDSAMYLCASSVRTGGFNEQFFGPGTRLTVL.

The table lists this clonotype with many counts. This sequence joins TRBV11-2 and TRBJ2-5; unclear D gene. The V end was cut by 0 bases, the J end by 7 bases, with 12 bases between. The germline gives CDR1 SGHAT, CDR2 FQNNGV. CDR3 length: 14 residues. The CDR3 bases are TGTGCCAGCAGCTTAGATCCGCTGGGCGCGACCCAGTACTTC. Residues: CASSLDPLGATQYF.

This clonotype turned up a few times. CDR3 sequence (DNA): TGCAGCGTAACCCGGGACCCCAGAGGGGCCGGGGAGCTGTTTTTT. This translates into CSVTRDPRGAGELFF. This rearrangement joins TRBV29-1 to TRBJ2-2; the D call may be TRBD1 or TRBD2 (5 bases each). The germline V gene encodes CDR1 SQVTM and CDR2 ANQGSEA. The CDR3 consists of 15 residues. Between the trimmed V and J ends, which lost 6 bases and 6 bases, there was a span of 20 bases.

This clonotype was observed a handful of times. The chain couples TRBV7-6 to TRBJ2-5, with a weak D call TRBD1 (5 bases). The V and J ends lost 5 bases and 2 bases respectively, with 12 bases between them. Per germline, CDR1 SGHVS and CDR2 FNYEAQ. This CDR3 is 14 amino acids long. Here the CDR3 reads CASSATDFQETQYF. The CDR3 DNA sequence: TGTGCCAGCAGCGCGACAGATTTTCAAGAGACCCAGTACTTC.

The sample holds a few counts of this clonotype. The chain links TRBV20-1 to TRBJ2-5; 14 positions agree with TRBD2. The CDR3 spans 14 residues. V shed 6 bases and J 4 bases; nucleotides not matched to a gene: 4. CDR1 is DFQATT and CDR2 is SNEGSKA in the germline V gene (reference sequence). CDR3 sequence reads: CSARLAGGRETQYF. The CDR3 coding sequence is TGCAGTGCGAGACTAGCGGGGGGGCGAGAGACCCAGTACTTC.

There are a few counts of this clonotype. V usage is TRBV10-3 and J usage is TRBJ2-1; TRBD2 matches at 10 bases. V gave up 3 bases and J gave up 0 bases; unmatched junction bases: 5. The CDR3 runs 17 residues. Germline CDR1 and CDR2: ENHRY and SYGVKD. The CDR3 coding sequence is TGTGCCATCAGTGAATTGGCTAGCGGGAGCTCCTACAATGAGCAGTTCTTC. This gives the protein CAISELASGSSYNEQFF.

The rearrangement uses TRBV2 and TRBJ2-1; TRBD2 matches at 12 bases. V shed 6 bases, J shed 8 bases, and the junction held 8 bases outside the gene matches. The length of the CDR3 is 15 residues. Germline V lookup: CDR1 SNHLY, CDR2 FYNNEI. The CDR3 DNA reads TGTGCCAGCAGGAGACTAGCGGGAGTCCCCTATGAGCAGTTCTTC. Translation: CASRRLAGVPYEQFF.

This clonotype appeared many times. The chain employs TRBV3-1 and TRBJ2-7; no reliable D call. The germline V and J ends were trimmed by 1 base and 3 bases, with 13 bases remaining between them. CDR1 and CDR2 from the germline V gene are LGHDT and YNNKEL (reference sequence). This CDR3 is built from 15 residues. The CDR3 DNA is TGTGCCAGCAGCCAAGCCCCCGGTTCGCACTACGAGCAGTACTTC. As protein: CASSQAPGSHYEQYF.

This clonotype has a count of ten or more. The chain combines TRBV11-2 with TRBJ2-1; TRBD1 matches at 7 bases. In germline, CDR1 is SGHAT, CDR2 FQNNGV. V gave up 5 bases and J gave up 5 bases; unmatched junction bases: 9. The CDR3 covers 15 residues. CDR3 amino acids: CASSSRDRGDNEQFF. The CDR3 DNA sequence: TGTGCCAGCAGCAGCCGGGACAGAGGCGACAATGAGCAGTTCTTC. Based on the CDR3 plus reference TRBV11-2 and TRBJ2-1, the full variable domain is EAGVAQSPRYKIIEKRQSVAFWCNPISGHATLYWYQQILGQGPKLLIQFQNNGVVDDSQLPKDRFSAERLKGVDSTLKIQPAKLEDSAVYLCASSSRDRGDNEQFFGPGTRLTVL.